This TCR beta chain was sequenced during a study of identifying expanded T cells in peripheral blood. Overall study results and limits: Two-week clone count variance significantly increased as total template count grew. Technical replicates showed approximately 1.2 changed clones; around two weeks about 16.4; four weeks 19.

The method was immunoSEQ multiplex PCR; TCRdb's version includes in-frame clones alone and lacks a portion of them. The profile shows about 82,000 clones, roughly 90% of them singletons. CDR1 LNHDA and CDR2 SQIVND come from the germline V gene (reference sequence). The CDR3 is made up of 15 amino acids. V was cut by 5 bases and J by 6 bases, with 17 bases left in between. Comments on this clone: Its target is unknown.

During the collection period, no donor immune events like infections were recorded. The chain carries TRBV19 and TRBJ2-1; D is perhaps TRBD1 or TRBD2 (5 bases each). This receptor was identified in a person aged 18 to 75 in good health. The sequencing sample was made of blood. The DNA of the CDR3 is TGTGCCAGTAGTCGGGGCGGGCTTCAAGGCAATGAGCAGTTCTTC. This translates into CASSRGGLQGNEQFF.